These T cell receptor beta chains were read from a single sample in a study of shared clonotypes between healthy human individuals. Clones were sequenced by immunoSEQ multiplex PCR, and TCRdb holds only the in-frame ones, with some missing. The sample has roughly 510,000 clones; 60% to 80% are singletons. The sequencing input was PBMCs. Receptor source: a woman between 35 and 50 years old in good health. Some clones in this sample may be carry-over from other donors' samples. The CDR3 runs from the conserved cysteine through the conserved F or W. Each record gives: clone size, J gene, D gene, V gene, CDR3 DNA, CDR3 protein. The D gene is left open where the match is weak. Not all rows give a size; the values are once, few, many and, for expanded clones, a class.

NA TRBJ2-5 NA TRBV2 TGTGCCAGCAGCGGGCAGGGAGAGACCCAGTACTTC CASSGQGETQYF
NA TRBJ2-1 NA TRBV27 TGTGCCAGCAGTTTAGGGTGGGAGGTATACAATGAGCAGTTCTTC CASSLGWEVYNEQFF
NA TRBJ2-7 TRBD1 TRBV9 TGTGCCAGCAGCGTATCGGACGCGACAGGGACGTACGAGCAGTACTTC CASSVSDATGTYEQYF
many TRBJ1-1 NA TRBV9 TGTGCCAGCAGCGTAGCTGGGGGTTCCTTCACTGAAGCTTTCTTT CASSVAGGSFTEAFF
NA TRBJ2-5 NA TRBV18 TGTGCCAGCTCACCACTCCAGGGGGGACAAGAGACCCAGTACTTC CASSPLQGGQETQYF
NA TRBJ2-5 NA TRBV11-2 TGTGCCAGCAGCATGTCGACGGGGTACCAAGAGACCCAGTACTTC CASSMSTGYQETQYF
NA TRBJ1-5 TRBD1 TRBV19 TGTGCCAGTAGCTTCAGGGGGGGGGATCAGCCCCAGCATTTT CASSFRGGDQPQHF
NA TRBJ1-4 NA TRBV7-2 TGTGCCAGCAGCTTAGTTTTCCGAACCGGGGACGAAAAACTGTTTTTT CASSLVFRTGDEKLFF
NA TRBJ2-2 NA TRBV4-3 TGCGCCAGCAGCCAAGGGCAGTTGAACACCGGGGAGCTGTTTTTT CASSQGQLNTGELFF
NA TRBJ2-1 TRBD2 TRBV5-4 TGTGCCAGCAGCGGCGGGACTAGCGTTTCCTACAATGAGCAGTTCTTC CASSGGTSVSYNEQFF
NA TRBJ1-1 NA TRBV5-8 TGTGCCAGCAGCTTGGGACCGAACACTGAAGCTTTCTTT CASSLGPNTEAFF
NA TRBJ2-1 TRBD2 TRBV7-9 TGTGCCAGCAGCCCGTGGACTAGCGGGAGCTACAATGAGCAGTTCTTC CASSPWTSGSYNEQFF
NA TRBJ2-7 TRBD2 TRBV2 TGTGCCAGCAGTGACAACGGGGGGGACTACGAGCAGTACTTC CASSDNGGDYEQYF
once TRBJ2-1 NA TRBV27 TGTGCCAGCAGTTTATACCCCCCCCGGAACAATGAGCAGTTCTTC CASSLYPPRNNEQFF
NA TRBJ2-5 NA TRBV13 TGTGCCAGCAGCTTAAGTTCGGCGGGTTTGGAGACCCAGTACTTC CASSLSSAGLETQYF
once TRBJ2-7 TRBD2 TRBV5-1 TGCGCCAGCAGCTTGGCGACTAGCGGCTACGAGCAGTACTTC CASSLATSGYEQYF
NA TRBJ1-3 NA TRBV28 TGTGCCAGCAAGATCCCTGACTCTGGAAACACCATATATTTT CASKIPDSGNTIYF
NA TRBJ2-6 TRBD1 TRBV5-6 TGTGCCAGCAGTTTCTCGGACAGGGTATTATCTGGGGCCAACGTCCTGACTTTC CASSFSDRVLSGANVLTF
NA TRBJ2-7 NA TRBV5-1 TGCGCCAGCAGCCTGGGGGACACTTCCTACGAGCAGTACTTC CASSLGDTSYEQYF
NA TRBJ2-1 NA TRBV29-1 TGCAGCGTTGATTTGGGAAGAAGCTCCTACAATGAGCAGTTCTTC CSVDLGRSSYNEQFF
few TRBJ1-4 TRBD1 TRBV7-2 TGTGCCAGCAGCTCAAGACAGGGAGCTGAAAAACTGTTTTTT CASSSRQGAEKLFF
NA TRBJ2-7 NA TRBV28 TGTGCCAGCAGCCTCCCGGAACGATCCTACGAGCAGTACTTC CASSLPERSYEQYF
once TRBJ2-7 TRBD1 TRBV28 TGTGCCAGTGCAGGGGGCTTCGACGAGCAGTACTTC CASAGGFDEQYF
NA TRBJ1-5 NA TRBV29-1 TGCAGCGTTAGGGGGGGGGACGATCAGCCCCAGCATTTT CSVRGGDDQPQHF
NA TRBJ2-3 NA TRBV27 TGTGCCAGCAGTTTATATCGAGGGCGGGACTTACCAGATACGCAGTATTTT CASSLYRGRDLPDTQYF
NA TRBJ2-2 TRBD1 TRBV7-9 TGTGCCAGCAGCATTGGGACAGGGGGCCCCGGGGAGCTGTTTTTT CASSIGTGGPGELFF
NA TRBJ1-1 NA TRBV14 TGTGCCAGCAGCCAAGTTAGGACATCAAGAGCCTTCTTT CASSQVRTSRAFF
NA TRBJ2-7 TRBD2 TRBV5-1 TGCGCCAGCAGCCCCCGTGAAGGGAGGGTGTCCTACGAGCAGTACTTC CASSPREGRVSYEQYF
NA TRBJ1-6 TRBD1 TRBV28 TGTGTCACCAGGGGGCGCAGGAATTCACCCCTCCACTTT CVTRGRRNSPLHF